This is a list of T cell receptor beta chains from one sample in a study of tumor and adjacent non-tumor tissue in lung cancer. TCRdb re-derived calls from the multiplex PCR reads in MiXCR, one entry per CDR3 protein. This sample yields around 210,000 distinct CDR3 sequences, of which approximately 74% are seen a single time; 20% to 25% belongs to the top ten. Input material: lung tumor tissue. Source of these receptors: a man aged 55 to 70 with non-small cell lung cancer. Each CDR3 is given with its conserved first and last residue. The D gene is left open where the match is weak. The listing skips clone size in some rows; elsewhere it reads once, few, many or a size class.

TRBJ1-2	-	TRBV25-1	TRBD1	CASSDGRGQGGGYTF	TGTGCCAGCAGTGACGGTAGGGGACAGGGAGGCGGCTACACCTTC
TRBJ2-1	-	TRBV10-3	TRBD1	CAISGTGGAEQFF	TGTGCCATCAGTGGCACAGGGGGCGCTGAGCAGTTCTTC
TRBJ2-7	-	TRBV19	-	CASSLRVVSSYEQYF	TGTGCCAGTAGTCTCCGGGTCGTCAGCTCCTACGAGCAGTACTTC
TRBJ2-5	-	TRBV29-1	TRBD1	CSVERGRRQEAQYF	TGCAGCGTTGAGAGGGGGCGCCGTCAAGAGGCCCAATACTTC
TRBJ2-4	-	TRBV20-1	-	CSVRDVRDYGKNIQHF	TGCAGTGTTAGAGATGTACGGGATTACGGCAAAAACATTCAGCACTTC
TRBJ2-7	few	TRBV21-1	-	CASSILAGVIHYEQYF	TGTGCCAGCAGCATACTAGCGGGGGTTATTCACTACGAGCAGTACTTC
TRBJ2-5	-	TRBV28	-	CASGADSGRGKTQYF	TGTGCCAGCGGGGCCGACAGTGGGCGCGGAAAGACCCAGTATTTC
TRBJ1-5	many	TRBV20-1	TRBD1	CSAQADRANQPQHF	TGCAGTGCTCAAGCGGACAGGGCAAATCAGCCCCAGCATTTT
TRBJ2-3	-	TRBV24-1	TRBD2	CATSDPTSGNADTQYF	TGTGCCACCAGTGATCCGACTAGCGGGAACGCAGATACGCAGTATTTT
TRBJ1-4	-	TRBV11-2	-	CVSSLEPGNEKLFF	TGTGTCAGCAGCTTAGAGCCAGGCAATGAAAAACTGTTCTTT
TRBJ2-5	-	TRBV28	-	CASRPLGNSRTAQYF	TGTGCCAGCAGACCCCTCGGAAACTCCCGGACGGCCCAGTACTTC
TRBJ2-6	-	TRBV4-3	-	CASSQEAVSGANAPTF	TGCGCCAGCAGCCAAGAGGCGGTATCTGGGGCCAACGCCCCGACTTTC
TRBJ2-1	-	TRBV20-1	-	CSAATATRGCEQFF	TGCAGTGCTGCAACCGCGACTAGGGGCTGTGAGCAGTTCTTC
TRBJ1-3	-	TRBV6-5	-	CASSWDWEGNTIYF	TGTGCCAGCAGTTGGGACTGGGAGGGAAACACCATATATTTT
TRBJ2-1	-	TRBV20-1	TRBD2	CSARDILLGGGAGEQIF	TGCAGTGCTAGAGATATATTATTAGGCGGGGGGGCCGGTGAGCAGATCTTC
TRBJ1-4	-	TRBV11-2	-	CANSLKMPGSHGRKLFF	TGTGCCAACAGCTTAAAAATGCCGGGATCCCACGGAAGAAAACTGTTTTTT
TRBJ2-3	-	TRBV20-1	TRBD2	CRAILAGVNPQYF	TGCAGGGCTATACTAGCGGGAGTAAATCCGCAGTATTTT
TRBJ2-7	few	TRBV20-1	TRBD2	CIARTSGRAYEQYF	TGTATTGCCAGGACTAGCGGGAGGGCTTACGAGCAGTACTTC
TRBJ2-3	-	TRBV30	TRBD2	CAWSTSGGGTDTQYF	TGTGCCTGGAGTACTAGCGGGGGAGGTACAGATACGCAGTATTTT
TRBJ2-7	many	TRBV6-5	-	CASSYGWREEDYEQYF	TGTGCCAGCAGTTACGGATGGAGGGAGGAGGACTACGAGCAGTACTTC
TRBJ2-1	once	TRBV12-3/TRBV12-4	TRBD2	CASSLSGGPQREQLF	TGTGCCAGCAGTTTAAGCGGGGGACCGCAGAGGGAGCAGTTATTC
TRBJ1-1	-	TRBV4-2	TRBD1	CASSPKQGKRDTEAFF	TGTGCCAGCAGCCCGAAACAGGGGAAAAGGGACACTGAAGCTTTCTTT
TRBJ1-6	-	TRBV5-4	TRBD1	CAISPGQGANNSPLHF	TGTGCCATCAGCCCAGGACAGGGGGCGAATAATTCACCCCTCCACTTT
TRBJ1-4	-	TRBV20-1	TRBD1	CSATGTVTNEKLFF	TGCAGTGCGACCGGGACAGTAACTAATGAAAAACTGTTTTTT
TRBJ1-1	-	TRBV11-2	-	CASCLDRAGESFF	TGTGCCAGCTGCTTAGATCGGGCCGGGGAATCTTTCTTT
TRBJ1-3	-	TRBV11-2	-	CASRLGTVNIIYF	TGTGCCAGTAGGCTTGGTACTGTAAACATCATATATTTT
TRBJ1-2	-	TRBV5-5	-	CASSSAATINYGYTF	TGTGCCAGCAGCTCCGCGGCCACTATCAACTATGGCTACACCTTC
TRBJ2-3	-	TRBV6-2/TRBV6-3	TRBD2	CVSSYLPGLVGGLTDTHYF	TGTGTCAGCAGTTACCTCCCGGGACTAGTGGGGGGGCTCACAGATACGCATTATTTT
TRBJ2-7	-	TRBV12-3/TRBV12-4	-	CASSFGRVEQYF	TGTGCCAGCAGTTTCGGGCGGGTCGAGCAGTACTTC
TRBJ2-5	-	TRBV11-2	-	CASSSLWGDQETRYF	TGTGCCAGCAGCTCTCTTTGGGGGGACCAAGAGACTCGGTACTTC
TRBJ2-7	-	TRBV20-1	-	CSARQSIYEQYF	TGCAGTGCTAGACAGTCCATATACGAGCAGTACTTC
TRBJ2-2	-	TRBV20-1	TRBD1	CRASKQGADTGELFF	TGCAGAGCTAGTAAACAGGGGGCAGACACCGGGGAGCTGTTTTTT
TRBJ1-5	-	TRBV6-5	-	CASCNTGTGNQPQHF	TGTGCCAGCTGTAATACAGGGACTGGCAATCAGCCCCAGCATTTT
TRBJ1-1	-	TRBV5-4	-	CASSLGGGLLNTEAFF	TGTGCTAGCAGCTTGGGAGGGGGTTTGCTGAACACTGAAGCTTTCTTT
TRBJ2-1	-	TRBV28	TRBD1	CASSPPGTGYRNEQFF	TGTGCCAGCAGCCCCCCCGGGACAGGGTATCGAAATGAGCAGTTCTTC
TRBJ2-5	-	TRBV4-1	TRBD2	CANGQDELAGGQRETQYF	TGCGCCAACGGCCAAGATGAGCTAGCGGGGGGGCAGCGAGAGACCCAGTACTTC
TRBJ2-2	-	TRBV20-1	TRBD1	CSARLTGVGELFF	TGCAGTGCTAGACTGACAGGGGTCGGGGAGCTGTTTTTT
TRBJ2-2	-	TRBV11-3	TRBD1	CVSGSQGAGTGELFF	TGTGTCAGCGGCTCACAGGGGGCGGGCACCGGGGAGCTGTTTTTT
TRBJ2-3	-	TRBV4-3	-	CASNQVISGASTDTQYF	TGCGCCAGCAACCAAGTAATAAGCGGAGCAAGCACAGATACGCAATATTTT
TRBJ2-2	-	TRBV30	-	CAWSGRGDGELFF	TGTGCCTGGAGTGGCAGGGGTGACGGGGAGCTGTTTTTT
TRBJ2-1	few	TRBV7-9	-	CASSRLNEQFF	TGTGCCAGCAGCCGACTCAATGAGCAGTTCTTT
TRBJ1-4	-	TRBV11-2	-	CASSIRLNEKLFF	TGTGCCAGTAGCATCAGACTGAATGAAAAACTGTTTTTT
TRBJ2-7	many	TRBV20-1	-	CSASGNSYEQYF	TGCAGTGCTAGCGGGAACTCCTACGAGCAGTACTTC
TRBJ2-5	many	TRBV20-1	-	CSARDRAVPVGTQYF	TGCAGTGCTAGAGATCGGGCGGTGCCCGTAGGGACCCAGTACTTC
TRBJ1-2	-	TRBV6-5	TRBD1	CTSSTRDRGVLDGCTF	TGTACCAGCAGCACCCGGGACAGGGGGGTTTTGGATGGCTGCACCTTC
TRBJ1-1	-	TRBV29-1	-	CSVDRDRNTEAFF	TGCAGCGTTGACCGTGACAGGAACACTGAAGCTTTCTTT
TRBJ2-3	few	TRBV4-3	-	CASSRTAASGTDTQYF	TGCGCCAGCAGCCGAACAGCGGCCTCCGGCACAGATACGCAGTATTTT
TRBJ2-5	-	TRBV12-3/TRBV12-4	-	CASRYGTQETQYF	TGTGCCAGCAGGTACGGGACCCAAGAGACCCAGTACTTC
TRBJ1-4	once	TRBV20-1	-	CSASKGERRFF	TGCAGTGCGAGCAAGGGGGAAAGACGGTTTTTT
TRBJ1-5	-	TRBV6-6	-	CTSSRPGIENQPQHF	TGTACCAGCAGTCGCCCCGGGATAGAAAATCAGCCCCAGCATTTT
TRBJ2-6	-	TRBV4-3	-	CAGSQEALSGANVLTF	TGCGCCGGTAGCCAAGAAGCGCTGTCTGGGGCCAACGTCCTGACTTTC
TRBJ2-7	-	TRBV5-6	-	CARSLGARGEQYF	TGTGCCAGGAGCTTGGGGGCCCGGGGAGAGCAGTACTTC
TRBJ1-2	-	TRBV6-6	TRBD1	CACIQSDRGYGYTF	TGTGCCTGCATCCAATCGGACAGGGGATATGGCTACACCTTC
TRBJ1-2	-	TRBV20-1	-	CNARDPGGYGYTF	TGCAATGCTAGAGACCCTGGGGGGTATGGCTACACCTTC